This TCR beta chain was captured by sequencing in a study of T cell repertoires in cytomegalovirus infection. Whole-study context: Matching HLA type and CMV infection were both indicated by public TCR beta signatures. Regarding the study as a whole: Cumulative public TCR beta family frequency identified CMV carriers with the relevant HLA.

Germline lookup yields CDR1 SGHNT and CDR2 YYREEE (reference sequence). The V end lost 0 bases, the J end lost 7 bases, and 14 bases lay between the germline ends. The CDR3 covers 15 residues. This clonotype was counted a few times. Its antigen remains unidentified. TCRdb redid the calling of the reads with MiXCR, one entry per CDR3 protein. This table has more than 250,000 distinct CDR3 sequences, approximately 25% appearing once. The TCR comes from a human donor in good health (CMV status not recorded). Some clones in this sample may be carry-over from other donors' samples. Here the sequenced sample was cultured PBMCs, taken from culture after CMV antigen stimulation. The chain is built from TRBV5-4 and TRBJ2-4; TRBD2 is a possible D gene (6 bases). The CDR3 here is CASSLAAEGTNIQYF. The CDR3 nucleotides read TGTGCCAGCAGCTTGGCCGCGGAGGGTACGAACATTCAGTACTTC.